The next 27 T cell receptor beta chains were all read from a single sample in a study of T-cell reconstitution after alpha-beta-depleted transplantation in children. The TCRbeta library incorporated unique molecular identifiers. Each CDR3 protein is one row after TCRdb ran MiXCR on the PCR reads. This sample has hundreds of thousands of distinct CDR3 sequences, with 10% to 15% found just once. Sequencing used PBMCs, mostly from graft donor cells, obtained 360 days after TCRalphabeta/CD19-depleted stem cell transplant. The receptor set was obtained from a male patient younger than 18 who had a stem cell transplant for acute myeloid leukemia, so the T cells may come from the graft donor.

The CDR3 protein is CASSTYRGHYEQYF. The CDR3 coding sequence is TGCGCCAGCAGCACCTACAGGGGGCACTACGAGCAGTACTTC. The rearrangement joins TRBV5-1 to TRBJ2-7, with TRBD1 matching 9 bases. From germline, CDR1 is SGHRS and CDR2 YFSETQ. V dropped 4 bases and J dropped 3; count of bases not matched to a gene: 5. The CDR3 sequence is 14 residues long.

This clonotype came up a few times. The chain links TRBV5-1 to TRBJ2-7; 7 nucleotides align to TRBD2. The trim removed 4 bases at V and 2 bases at J, leaving 6 bases unmatched. Germline V gives CDR1 SGHRS, CDR2 YFSETQ. This CDR3 has 14 amino acids. The CDR3 loop is CASSPSGDPYEQYF. DNA for the CDR3: TGCGCCAGCAGCCCGAGCGGGGACCCCTACGAGCAGTACTTC.

This clonotype has only a few counts. The genes are TRBV28 and TRBJ2-7; TRBD2 matches at 13 bases. The V segment lost 4 bases and the J segment 0 bases; nucleotides outside the gene matches: 12. CDR1 MDHEN and CDR2 SYDVKM come from the germline V gene. The CDR3 extends over 19 amino acids. CDR3 nucleotides: TGTGCCAGCAGTTCTATTGACAGACTAGCGGGAGGCTACTCCTACGAGCAGTACTTC. Its translation: CASSSIDRLAGGYSYEQYF.

The chain employs TRBV29-1 and TRBJ2-7; either TRBD1 or TRBD2 may supply D (6 bases each). Germline CDR1 and CDR2: SQVTM and ANQGSEA. There are 14 residues in the CDR3. Trimming removed 1 base from V and 2 bases from J, with 12 bases in between. In nucleotides, the CDR3 is TGCAGCGTTGAAGTGGGGGGCGCCCCCTACGAGCAGTACTTC. The encoded protein is CSVEVGGAPYEQYF.

This clonotype has at least ten counts. This sequence joins TRBV27 and TRBJ2-2; D remains unclear. V lost 3 bases and J lost 4, with 3 bases in between. CDR1 is MNHEY, CDR2 SMNVEV, per germline (reference sequence). CDR3 size: 12 residues. The CDR3 DNA follows: TGTGCCAGCAGTTTCATCACCGGGGAGCTGTTTTTT. Translation gives CASSFITGELFF.

This clonotype has only a few counts. The chain carries TRBV15 and TRBJ1-3; no clear D. The V end lost 5 bases, the J end lost 7 bases, and 15 bases lay between the germline ends. Per germline, CDR1 LNHNV and CDR2 YYDKDF (reference sequence). This CDR3 has 14 amino acids. Written as DNA, the CDR3 is TGTGCCACCAGCCAAAGGACGGAAAGTAACACCATATATTTT. It yields the protein CATSQRTESNTIYF.

This clonotype was observed at least ten times. The V call is TRBV7-8, the J call TRBJ2-1, with D possibly TRBD2 on 5 matching bases. The V gene lost 5 bases and the J gene lost 12 bases, with 17 bases spanning the gap. Germline lookup yields CDR1 SGHVS and CDR2 FQNEAQ. The CDR3 contains 13 residues. CDR3 bases: TGTGCCAGCAGCCTGGGGTGGGCCGGAGGGCAGTTCTTC. Protein product: CASSLGWAGGQFF.

A few counts support this clonotype. The chain couples TRBV20-1 to TRBJ2-1; a possible D gene is TRBD1 (5 bases). In germline, CDR1 is DFQATT, CDR2 SNEGSKA (reference sequence). V lost 5 bases to trimming and J lost 0 bases, with 11 bases between them. This CDR3 has 14 residues. The CDR3 sequence is CSAEGAASYNEQFF. In nucleotides, the CDR3 is TGCAGTGCTGAAGGGGCAGCCTCCTACAATGAGCAGTTCTTC.

This clonotype was counted many times. This sequence joins TRBV20-1 and TRBJ1-2; 7 nucleotides align to TRBD1. In germline, CDR1 is DFQATT, CDR2 SNEGSKA (reference sequence). The CDR3 is 12 residues long. With V trimmed by 6 bases and J by 3 bases, 4 bases remained unmatched. The CDR3 loop is CSAPTGDYGYTF. Here the CDR3 DNA reads TGCAGTGCGCCCACAGGGGACTATGGCTACACCTTC.

This clonotype was recorded many times. The rearrangement uses TRBV5-1 and TRBJ2-3, with 7 bases identical to TRBD1. CDR3 length equals 16 residues. V was pared by 4 bases and J by 0 bases, with 8 bases of the junction left unmatched. CDR1 SGHRS and CDR2 YFSETQ come from the germline V gene. For the CDR3, the DNA is TGCGCCAGCAGCCCAGCGGACAGGACTAGCACAGATACGCAGTATTTT. Its protein is CASSPADRTSTDTQYF.

This clonotype was seen only a few times. J is TRBJ2-3 and V is TRBV4-3, with 12 bases lining up with TRBD2. This CDR3 is 16 amino acids long. The V gene's germline CDR1 is LGHNA and CDR2 YSLEER. The J segment lost 5 bases and the V segment lost 5 bases, leaving 8 bases of the junction unmatched. CDR3 protein: CASSSRLAGEGDTQYF. The CDR3 DNA reads as TGCGCCAGCAGCTCACGACTAGCGGGAGAGGGAGATACGCAGTATTTT.

A note on this clonotype: Mismatch with germline at one junction end may stem from a read error. The gene calls are TRBV28 and TRBJ2-3, with TRBD2 matching over 11 bases. CDR3 length: 16 residues. Per germline, CDR1 MDHEN and CDR2 SYDVKM. CDR3 loop: CASNLLAGVSGDTQYF. For the CDR3, the DNA is TGTGCCAGCAATTTACTAGCGGGAGTATCCGGCGATACGCAGTATTTT.

This clonotype has a count of ten or more. The rearrangement links TRBV12-3 or TRBV12-4 to TRBJ1-1, with 7 bases that match TRBD1. This CDR3 region has 17 residues. With V trimmed by 4 bases and J by 0 bases, 11 bases remained unmatched. The CDR3 reads CASSSKYRGTMNTEAFF. The CDR3 bases are TGTGCCAGCAGTTCTAAATACAGGGGTACCATGAACACTGAAGCTTTCTTT.

Only a few counts were recorded for this clonotype. The V and J genes are TRBV10-3 and TRBJ1-3, with 7 bases aligning to TRBD1. The CDR3 is 13 residues long. The germline gives CDR1 ENHRY, CDR2 SYGVKD. With 6 bases clipped from V and 1 base from J, the junction kept 0 bases outside the gene matches. CDR3 loop: CAIRTGSGNTIYF. CDR3 nucleotides: TGTGCCATCAGGACAGGGTCTGGAAACACCATATATTTT.

This rearrangement joins TRBV5-5 to TRBJ2-2; no clear D gene. Trimming cost V 3 bases and J 4 bases, with 10 bases left between them. Germline-derived CDR1 and CDR2 are SGHKS and YYEKEE (reference sequence). The CDR3 has 14 amino acids. CDR3 DNA sequence: TGTGCCAGCAGCTCCGGGTCCTCCACCGGGGAGCTGTTTTTT. Translated: CASSSGSSTGELFF.

The chain joins TRBV15 to TRBJ2-1, with D uncertain. The V and J ends lost 5 bases and 2 bases respectively, with 10 bases between them. The germline V gene encodes CDR1 LNHNV and CDR2 YYDKDF (reference sequence). This CDR3 has 14 residues. The CDR3 coding sequence is TGTGCCACCAGCTACGGACCCGCCTACAATGAGCAGTTCTTC. It codes for CATSYGPAYNEQFF.

The genes are TRBV6-1 and TRBJ1-5; 10 bases map to TRBD1. CDR3 length: 18 residues. CDR1 MNHNS and CDR2 SASEGT come from the germline V gene. J lost 2 bases, V lost 6 bases, and 13 bases had no gene match. The CDR3 protein is CASSPRQGAKVGNQPQHF. The CDR3 coding sequence is TGTGCCAGCAGCCCCAGACAGGGGGCAAAGGTCGGCAATCAGCCCCAGCATTTT.

This clonotype has a handful of counts. J is TRBJ2-7 and V is TRBV5-1; TRBD2 aligns across 10 bases. The CDR3 length is 15 residues. Germline V gene data show CDR1 as SGHRS and CDR2 as YFSETQ. V lost 4 bases and J lost 3; bases outside the gene matches: 7. For the CDR3, the DNA is TGCGCCAGCAGCCCGCTAGCTAGCGGGAGCTACGAGCAGTACTTC. Its translation: CASSPLASGSYEQYF.

Many counts were recorded for this clonotype. The chain couples TRBV5-1 to TRBJ2-5; 11 bases are shared with TRBD2. J gave up 5 bases and V 3 bases, and 3 bases lay outside the gene matches. Germline V gene sequence: CDR1 SGHRS, CDR2 YFSETQ. CDR3 length equals 14 residues. The CDR3 reads CASSSGTSGETQYF. CDR3 sequence (DNA): TGCGCCAGCAGCTCCGGGACTAGCGGCGAGACCCAGTACTTC.

V usage is TRBV28 and J usage is TRBJ2-5, with D perhaps TRBD2 (5 bases). The CDR3 runs to 12 residues. CDR1 is MDHEN, CDR2 SYDVKM, per germline. V lost 7 bases to trimming and J lost 4 bases, with 10 bases between them. This chain's CDR3 is CASTPGRETQYF. DNA for the CDR3: TGTGCCAGCACCCCGGGAAGAGAGACCCAGTACTTC.

The V call is TRBV24-1, the J call TRBJ1-2; no reliable D call. The length of the CDR3 is 11 residues. Germline V gene sequence: CDR1 KGHDR, CDR2 SFDVKD. Trimming took 0 bases from V and 10 from J, leaving 5 bases between them. In nucleotides, the CDR3 is TGTGCCACCAGTGATTTGTTGGTCTACACCTTC. Its translation: CATSDLLVYTF.

This clonotype was detected only once. The chain links TRBV20-1 to TRBJ2-5; D is possibly TRBD1 (5 bases). Germline CDR1 is DFQATT and CDR2 is SNEGSKA (reference sequence). Trimming stripped 3 bases from V and 5 bases from J, with 16 bases between. The CDR3 totals 14 residues. The CDR3 region is CSASLLPAGETQYF. Here the CDR3 DNA reads TGCAGTGCTAGTCTTTTACCAGCAGGGGAGACCCAGTACTTC.

V gene TRBV6-5 combines with J gene TRBJ2-4; TRBD2 aligns across 14 bases. Trimming removed 4 bases from V and 5 bases from J; junction bases left unmatched: 4. The CDR3 spans 16 residues. Germline lookup yields CDR1 MNHEY and CDR2 SVGAGI. The CDR3 region is CASSFRLAGGENIQYF. The CDR3 region has the DNA TGTGCCAGCAGTTTTAGACTAGCGGGAGGGGAAAACATTCAGTACTTC.

This clonotype came up a few times. V usage is TRBV7-2 and J usage is TRBJ2-3, with a tentative D call TRBD2 (6 bases). This CDR3 is built from 16 residues. The germline V gene encodes CDR1 SGHTA and CDR2 FQGNSA. V shed 0 bases and J shed 6 bases, with 16 bases lying between them. This CDR3 is CASSLAGTFVGDTQYF. DNA for the CDR3: TGTGCCAGCAGCTTAGCGGGGACTTTCGTGGGGGATACGCAGTATTTT.

The genes are TRBV15 and TRBJ2-4; maybe TRBD1 (5 bases). From germline, CDR1 is LNHNV and CDR2 YYDKDF (reference sequence). The ends were cut back, 4 bases at V and 9 bases at J, with 10 bases in the middle. The CDR3 length is 12 residues. CDR3 amino acids: CATSIRVGIQYF. The CDR3 coding sequence is TGTGCCACCAGCATCAGGGTGGGCATTCAGTACTTC.

This clonotype has just a few counts. The V gene is TRBV6-1, the J gene TRBJ2-7; possible D gene TRBD2, 6 bases. Per the germline V gene, CDR1 is MNHNS and CDR2 is SASEGT. The V end lost 5 bases, the J end lost 1 base, and 12 bases lay between the germline ends. This CDR3 comprises 14 residues. CDR3 sequence (DNA): TGTGCCAGCAGTAGTCCGGGACTTTCCTACGAGCAGTACTTC. Its protein product is CASSSPGLSYEQYF.

This clonotype was seen a handful of times. The chain is built from TRBV29-1 and TRBJ2-7; D is possibly TRBD1 (6 bases). V was trimmed by 4 bases and J by 0 bases, leaving 13 bases between them. This CDR3 has 14 residues. Per the germline V gene, CDR1 is SQVTM and CDR2 is ANQGSEA. CDR3 residues: CSVVGTSSSYEQYF. CDR3 nucleotide sequence: TGCAGCGTTGTTGGGACATCGAGCTCCTACGAGCAGTACTTC.